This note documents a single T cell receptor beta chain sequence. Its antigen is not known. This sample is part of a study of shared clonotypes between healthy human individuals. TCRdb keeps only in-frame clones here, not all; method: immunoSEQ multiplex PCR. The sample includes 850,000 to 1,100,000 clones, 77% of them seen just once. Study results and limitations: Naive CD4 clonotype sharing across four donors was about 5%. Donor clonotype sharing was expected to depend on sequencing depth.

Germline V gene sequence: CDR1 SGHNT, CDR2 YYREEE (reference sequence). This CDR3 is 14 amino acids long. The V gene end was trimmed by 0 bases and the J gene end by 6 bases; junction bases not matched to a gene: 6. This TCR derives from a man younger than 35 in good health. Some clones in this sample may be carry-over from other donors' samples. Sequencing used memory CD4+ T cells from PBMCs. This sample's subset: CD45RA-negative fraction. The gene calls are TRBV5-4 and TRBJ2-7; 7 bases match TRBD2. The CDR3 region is CASSLAGRRSEQYF. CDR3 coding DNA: TGTGCCAGCAGCTTGGCCGGGAGGAGGTCCGAGCAGTACTTC.